This entry lists 16 T cell receptor beta chains sequenced from one sample in a study of PD-1 blockade in classical Hodgkin lymphoma. Assay: immunoSEQ multiplex PCR; the TCRdb copy retains only in-frame clones and omits some. The sample holds fewer than 30,000 clones, 80% to 90% seen once. Each and every patient relapsed after autologous stem cell transplantation, and patients got differing brentuximab vedotin exposure. This sample comprised peripheral blood mononuclear cells (PBMCs), obtained before the second cycle of nivolumab. The receptor set was obtained from a human donor with classical Hodgkin lymphoma.

The chain has TRBV6-6 and TRBJ1-2; perhaps TRBD1 as D (6 bases). V was trimmed by 7 bases and J by 4 bases, leaving 10 bases between them. The CDR3 runs 12 residues. CDR1 is MNHNY, CDR2 SVGAGI, per germline (reference sequence). CDR3: CASTQGPYGYTF. The CDR3 DNA sequence: TGTGCCAGCACACAGGGTCCCTATGGCTACACCTTC.

This clone has only a few counts. This chain joins TRBV9 and TRBJ2-1; D is undetermined. V was cut by 3 bases and J by 10 bases, with 11 bases left in between. The V gene's germline CDR1 is SGDLS and CDR2 YYNGEE. The CDR3 totals 12 residues. The CDR3 nucleotides are TGTGCCAGCAGCGAGCCCTCCGCGGAGCAGTTCTTC. Translated: CASSEPSAEQFF. Variable domain in full (rest from reference TRBV9 and TRBJ2-1): DSGVTQTPKHLITATGQRVTLRCSPRSGDLSVYWYQQSLDQGLQFLIQYYNGEERAKGNILERFSAQQFPDLHSELNLSSLELGDSALYFCASSEPSAEQFFGPGTRLTVL.

This clone was seen a handful of times. V gene TRBV7-2 combines with J gene TRBJ1-6; 7 nucleotides align to TRBD1. In germline, CDR1 is SGHTA, CDR2 FQGNSA. CDR3 length: 15 amino acids. V shed 1 base and J 9 bases; nucleotides not matched to a gene: 6. The CDR3 DNA is TGTGCCAGCAGCTTAGGGCAGGGGGAAAGTTCACCCCTCCACTTT. Its translation is CASSLGQGESSPLHF.

This chain connects TRBV7-6 to TRBJ2-7; D is uncertain. With 5 bases removed from V and 2 bases from J, the gap between germline ends came to 10 bases. The CDR3 contains 13 residues. In germline, CDR1 is SGHVS, CDR2 FNYEAQ. The CDR3 nucleotides are TGTGCCAGCAGCAACGGACCTGCCTACGAGCAGTACTTC. Translation: CASSNGPAYEQYF.

The chain uses TRBV7-2 and TRBJ2-7; 9 bases line up with TRBD2. Germline V CDR1 and CDR2: SGHTA, FQGNSA. CDR3 length: 13 amino acids. Unmatched junction bases numbered 2, after V lost 4 bases and J lost 4 bases. The CDR3 loop reads CASSSLAGYEQYF. CDR3 in DNA: TGTGCCAGCAGCTCTCTAGCGGGGTACGAGCAGTACTTC.

The chain links TRBV19 to TRBJ1-2, with D perhaps TRBD1 (5 bases). V shed 10 bases and J shed 4 bases, with 19 bases lying between them. The CDR3 has 14 residues. Germline CDR1 LNHDA, CDR2 SQIVND (reference sequence). This CDR3 reads CATSPQGGSYGYTF. Here the CDR3 DNA reads TGTGCCACCAGTCCCCAGGGCGGGAGCTATGGCTACACCTTC.

The J gene is TRBJ1-2, the V gene TRBV5-1; D is undetermined. Trimming stripped 2 bases from V and 3 bases from J, with 11 bases between. Germline CDR1 reads SGHRS; CDR2 reads YFSETQ. The CDR3 is made up of 14 amino acids. The DNA of the CDR3 is TGCGCCAGCAGCTTAAGTAGCCAGTACTATGGCTACACCTTC. It translates to CASSLSSQYYGYTF.

The chain combines TRBV5-1 with TRBJ1-5; D may be TRBD1 (5 bases). This CDR3 has 15 residues. Germline CDR1 and CDR2: SGHRS and YFSETQ. Trimming stripped 4 bases from V and 3 bases from J, with 14 bases between. The CDR3 protein is CASSLHGGNNQPQHF. DNA for the CDR3: TGCGCCAGCAGCCTCCACGGGGGAAACAATCAGCCCCAGCATTTT.

V gene TRBV7-2 combines with J gene TRBJ2-7; TRBD2 matches at 14 bases. CDR1 is SGHTA, CDR2 FQGNSA, per germline. The length of the CDR3 is 19 residues. Trimming removed 1 base from V and 3 bases from J; junction bases left unmatched: 11. The CDR3 region is CASSLGRTSGGPTLYEQYF. The CDR3 nucleotides are TGTGCCAGCAGCTTAGGGAGGACTAGCGGGGGGCCAACTCTCTACGAGCAGTACTTC.

This sequence joins TRBV4-1 and TRBJ1-3; D unresolved. CDR3 size: 16 residues. V was shortened by 3 bases and J by 0 bases, with 12 bases between the two germline ends. The germline gives CDR1 MGHRA, CDR2 YSYEKL. The CDR3 protein is CASSHLDAVSGNTIYF. The CDR3 DNA sequence: TGCGCCAGCAGCCACCTCGACGCAGTCTCTGGAAACACCATATATTTT.

The genes are TRBV6-6 and TRBJ2-2; D gene unclear. Trimming cost V 7 bases and J 7 bases, with 13 bases left between them. Germline V gene lookup returns CDR1 MNHNY and CDR2 SVGAGI (reference sequence). This CDR3 spans 13 amino acids. Here the CDR3 DNA reads TGTGCCAGCACCGAACCCCAAATCGGGGAGCTGTTTTTT. As protein: CASTEPQIGELFF.

This chain links TRBV5-1 with TRBJ2-5; 12 nucleotides match TRBD2. This CDR3 region has 15 residues. Trimming cost V 4 bases and J 2 bases; bases outside gene matches: 3. CDR1 SGHRS and CDR2 YFSETQ come from the germline V gene. The CDR3 coding sequence is TGCGCCAGCAGCCGAACTAGCGGGGGGCAAGAGACCCAGTACTTC. It encodes CASSRTSGGQETQYF.

A single count supports this clone. The V gene is TRBV7-9, the J gene TRBJ2-7; perhaps TRBD1 as D (6 bases). This CDR3 is built from 15 residues. CDR1 is SEHNR, CDR2 FQNEAQ, per germline (reference sequence). The germline V and J ends were trimmed by 1 base and 2 bases, with 12 bases remaining between them. The CDR3 is CASSLGGGRAYEQYF. Here the CDR3 DNA reads TGTGCCAGCAGCTTAGGAGGGGGTCGGGCCTACGAGCAGTACTTC.

The genes are TRBV19 and TRBJ1-5; maybe TRBD1 (5 bases). The CDR3 is 15 amino acids. V shed 3 bases and J shed 2 bases, with 11 bases lying between them. CDR1 is LNHDA and CDR2 is SQIVND in the germline V gene (reference sequence). CDR3 nucleotides: TGTGCCAGTAGTATTTTCTTAGGGGGCAATCAGCCCCAGCATTTT. It encodes CASSIFLGGNQPQHF.

The chain recombines TRBV27 with TRBJ2-1, with 14 bases lining up with TRBD2. Germline CDR1 is MNHEY and CDR2 is SMNVEV (reference sequence). With V trimmed by 5 bases and J by 9 bases, 12 bases remained unmatched. The CDR3 length is 17 residues. The CDR3 here is CASSVLRLAGGPGEQFF. The CDR3, as DNA: TGTGCCAGCAGTGTCCTTAGACTAGCGGGGGGGCCGGGTGAGCAGTTCTTC.

This chain connects TRBV10-3 to TRBJ2-3; 9 bases align to TRBD2. This CDR3 region has 16 residues. The V and J ends lost 1 base and 2 bases, in that order; junction bases with no gene match: 4. CDR1 and CDR2 from the germline V gene are ENHRY and SYGVKD. The CDR3 here is CAISELAGGPTDTQYF. The CDR3 nucleotides read TGTGCCATCAGTGAGTTGGCGGGGGGGCCCACAGATACGCAGTATTTT.